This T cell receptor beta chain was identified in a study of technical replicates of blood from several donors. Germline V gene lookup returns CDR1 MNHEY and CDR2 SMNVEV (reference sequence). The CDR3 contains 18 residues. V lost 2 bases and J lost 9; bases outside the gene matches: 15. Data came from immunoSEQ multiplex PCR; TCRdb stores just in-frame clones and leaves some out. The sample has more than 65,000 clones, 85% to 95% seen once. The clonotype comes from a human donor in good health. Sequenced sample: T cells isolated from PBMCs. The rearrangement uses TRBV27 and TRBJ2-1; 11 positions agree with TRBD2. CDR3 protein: CASSLIASGRLPLSEQFF. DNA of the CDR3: TGTGCCAGCAGTTTAATCGCTAGCGGGAGGCTGCCTTTAAGTGAGCAGTTCTTC.